The entry below describes one T cell receptor beta chain. This sample stems from a study of OX40 agonist ivuxolimab in advanced cancers. Data came from immunoSEQ multiplex PCR; TCRdb stores just in-frame clones and leaves some out. The sample records roughly 40,000 clones, about 88% being singletons. The CDR3 covers 16 residues. CDR1 is LNHDA and CDR2 is SQIVND in the germline V gene (reference sequence). Trimming at V came to 8 bases and at J to 4 bases, leaving 10 bases not matched to a gene. This sequence joins TRBV19 and TRBJ2-2, with 10 bases lining up with TRBD1. The sequences come from CD4+ or CD8+ T cells sorted from blood, collected in a trial of the OX40 agonist ivuxolimab. The TCR sequence derives from an adult with an advanced solid tumor such as melanoma, head and neck, liver or kidney cancer. CDR3: CASPGDRGWSTGELFF. CDR3 sequence (DNA): TGTGCCAGTCCGGGGGACAGGGGTTGGAGCACCGGGGAGCTGTTTTTT.